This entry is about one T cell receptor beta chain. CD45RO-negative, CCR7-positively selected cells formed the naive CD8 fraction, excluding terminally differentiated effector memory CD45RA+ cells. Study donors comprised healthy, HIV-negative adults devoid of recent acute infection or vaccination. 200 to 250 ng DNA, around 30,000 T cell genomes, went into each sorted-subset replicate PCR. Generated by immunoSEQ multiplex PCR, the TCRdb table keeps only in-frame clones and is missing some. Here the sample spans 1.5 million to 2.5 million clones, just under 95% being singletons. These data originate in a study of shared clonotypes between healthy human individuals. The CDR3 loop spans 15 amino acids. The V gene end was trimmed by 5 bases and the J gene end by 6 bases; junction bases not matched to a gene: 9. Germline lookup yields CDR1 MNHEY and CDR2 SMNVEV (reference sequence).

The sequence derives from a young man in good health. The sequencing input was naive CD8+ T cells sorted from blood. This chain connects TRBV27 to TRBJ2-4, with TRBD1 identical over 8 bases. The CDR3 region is CASSPTGQGLNIQYF. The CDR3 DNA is TGTGCCAGCAGTCCGACAGGACAGGGTTTAAACATTCAGTACTTC.